The subject of this entry is one T cell receptor (beta chain). Its antigen is currently unknown. This CDR3 spans 15 amino acids. CDR1 and CDR2 (germline): SGHDT, YYEEEE. V shed 0 bases, J shed 8 bases, and the junction held 9 bases outside the gene matches. This sample is part of a study of T cell responses to AZD1222 COVID-19 vaccine. Study-wide results and limits: In all cases, repertoires were sampled only after the peak T cell response. Close to half of all spike-specific TCRs reportedly target regions of the variants that are unmutated. White British ancestry dominated among donors, who included more females, and clonal diversity was possibly underestimated.

Assay: immunoSEQ multiplex PCR; the TCRdb copy retains only in-frame clones and omits some. The table has fewer than 110,000 clones, around 91% seen once; the top ten hold roughly a fifth. This sequence joins TRBV5-6 and TRBJ1-2, with 8 bases aligning to TRBD1. This TCR derives from an adult in good health. Material: peripheral blood, obtained on day 0 of AZD1222 vaccination. CDR3 DNA sequence: TGTGCCAGCAGCTTGGCCGGGACAGGTCGAAGGGGCTACACCTTC. Its translation: CASSLAGTGRRGYTF.